This T cell receptor beta chain appears in the sequencing data of a study of blood T cell repertoires in COVID-19. V lost 0 bases to trimming and J lost 4 bases; unmatched junction nucleotides: 4. Germline V gene lookup returns CDR1 SGDLS and CDR2 YYNGEE. This CDR3 is 16 amino acids long. Clones were sequenced by immunoSEQ multiplex PCR, and TCRdb holds only the in-frame ones, with some missing. The top ten clones hold 20% to 25% of a sample with fewer than 130,000 clones, over 75% of them seen once. Sample: peripheral blood. The genes are TRBV9 and TRBJ2-2; 9 bases agree with TRBD2. This clonotype was obtained from a man in his 70s with active or convalescent COVID-19. The CDR3 is CASSVGLAGTTGELFF. CDR3 nucleotide sequence: TGTGCCAGCAGCGTAGGGCTAGCGGGGACCACCGGGGAGCTGTTTTTT.